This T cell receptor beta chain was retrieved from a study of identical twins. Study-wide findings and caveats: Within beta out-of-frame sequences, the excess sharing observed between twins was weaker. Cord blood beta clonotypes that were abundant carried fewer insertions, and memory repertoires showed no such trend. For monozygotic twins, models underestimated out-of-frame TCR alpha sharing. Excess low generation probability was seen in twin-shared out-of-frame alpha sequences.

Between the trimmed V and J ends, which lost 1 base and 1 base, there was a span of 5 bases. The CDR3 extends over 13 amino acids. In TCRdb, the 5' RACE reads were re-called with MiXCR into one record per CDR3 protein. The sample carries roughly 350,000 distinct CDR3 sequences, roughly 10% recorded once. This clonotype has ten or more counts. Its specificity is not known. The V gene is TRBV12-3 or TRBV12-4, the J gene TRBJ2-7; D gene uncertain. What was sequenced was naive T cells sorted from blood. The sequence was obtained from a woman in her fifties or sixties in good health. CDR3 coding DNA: TGTGCCAGCAGTTTAGGGCATTCCTACGAGCAGTACTTC. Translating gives CASSLGHSYEQYF.